This T cell receptor beta chain was sequenced in a study of cytomegalovirus exposure and HLA in healthy donors. About the study: Among the approximately 430 donors who were genotyped, about 80% fell in the genetic ancestry cluster that is associated with self-reported Caucasian donors.

Study-wide results and caveats: In vitro, a few CMV-associated chains proved specific for CMV antigens.

Points on this clone: The target antigen is unknown.

V was clipped by 6 bases and J by 2 bases, with 8 bases between them. This CDR3 is built from 13 residues. Germline V lookup: CDR1 KGHSH, CDR2 LQKENI. Primers included in the PCR were 60 Vbeta and 13 Jbeta primers. Repertoires were generated with immunoSEQ multiplex PCR, while TCRdb's copy carries only in-frame clones and drops some. The table includes 60,000 to 85,000 clones, 70% to 75% detected once. Sequenced sample: PBMCs. V usage is TRBV18 and J usage is TRBJ1-5; D may be TRBD1 (5 bases). This receptor was identified in a human donor in good health. This CDR3 reads CASSTGGNQPQHF. The CDR3 bases are TGTGCCAGCTCGACGGGGGGCAATCAGCCCCAGCATTTT. The whole variable domain, filled in from reference TRBV18 and TRBJ1-5, reads NAGVMQNPRHLVRRRGQEARLRCSPMKGHSHVYWYRQLPEEGLKFMVYLQKENIIDESGMPKERFSAEFPKEGPSILRIQQVVRGDSAAYFCASSTGGNQPQHFGDGTRLSIL.